The TCR beta chain under discussion was sequenced for a study of T-cell memory formation after mild COVID-19. The CDR3 runs to 14 residues. Germline CDR1 and CDR2: LGHNA and YNFKEQ. Trimming removed 0 bases from V and 5 bases from J, with 10 bases in between. TCRdb used MiXCR to reprocess the 5' RACE reads, holding one entry per CDR3 protein. Here the sample spans hundreds of thousands of distinct CDR3 sequences, just over 20% being singletons. V usage is TRBV4-2 and J usage is TRBJ2-5; D not certain. The sample comprised PBMCs or a T cell subset sorted from them (not recorded which). This receptor was identified in an adult woman who had mild COVID-19 (a few samples of this study predate the infection). Cell type and time point are not known. CDR3: CASSQDGREETQYF. CDR3 sequence (DNA): TGTGCCAGCAGCCAAGATGGGCGAGAGGAGACCCAGTACTTC.